This T cell receptor (beta chain) was found in a study of T cell responses to AZD1222 COVID-19 vaccine. This clone was seen once. The repertoire was sequenced with immunoSEQ multiplex PCR; TCRdb's copy has only in-frame clones and lacks some. The sample lists some 140,000 clones; 90% to 95% were seen once. The receptor's source is an adult who received the AZD1222 COVID-19 vaccine. This specimen consisted of peripheral blood, obtained 28 days after the second AZD1222 dose.

CDR3 in DNA: TGTGCCAGCAGTGAACCCGGCAGGGGAAACACTGAAGCTTTCTTT. Translated, it gives CASSEPGRGNTEAFF. V is TRBV2 and J is TRBJ1-1; possible D gene TRBD1, 6 bases. The CDR3 spans 15 residues. V lost 2 bases and J lost 2, with 12 bases in between. CDR1 and CDR2 from the germline V gene are SNHLY and FYNNEI.